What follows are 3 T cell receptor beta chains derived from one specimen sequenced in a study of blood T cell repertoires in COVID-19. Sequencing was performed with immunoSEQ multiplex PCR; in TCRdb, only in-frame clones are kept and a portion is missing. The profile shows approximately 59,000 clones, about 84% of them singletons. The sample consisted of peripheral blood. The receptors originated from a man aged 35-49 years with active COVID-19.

The CDR3 region is CASSAQSEQYF. The CDR3 DNA follows: TGTGCCAGCAGCGCCCAGTCGGAGCAGTACTTC. The rearrangement joins TRBV5-5 to TRBJ2-7; D is unclear. V lost 4 bases, J lost 7 bases, and 9 bases lay in between. CDR3 length: 11 residues. From germline, CDR1 is SGHKS and CDR2 YYEKEE (reference sequence).

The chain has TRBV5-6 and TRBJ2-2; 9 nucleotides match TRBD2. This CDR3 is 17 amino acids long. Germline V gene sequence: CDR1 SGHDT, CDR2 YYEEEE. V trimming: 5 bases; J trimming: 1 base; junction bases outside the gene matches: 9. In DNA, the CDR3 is TGTGCCAGCAGGTTAGCGGGAGAGACGGTGAACACCGGGGAGCTGTTTTTT. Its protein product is CASRLAGETVNTGELFF. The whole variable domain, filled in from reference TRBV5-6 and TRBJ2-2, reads DAGVTQSPTHLIKTRGQQVTLRCSPKSGHDTVSWYQQALGQGPQFIFQYYEEEERQRGNFPDRFSGHQFPNYSSELNVNALLLGDSALYLCASRLAGETVNTGELFFGEGSRLTVL.

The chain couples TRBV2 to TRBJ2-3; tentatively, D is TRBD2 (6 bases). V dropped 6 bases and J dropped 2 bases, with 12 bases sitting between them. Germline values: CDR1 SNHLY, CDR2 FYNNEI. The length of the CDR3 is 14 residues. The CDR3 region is CASREGRSTDTQYF. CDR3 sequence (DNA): TGTGCCAGCAGGGAGGGACGGTCCACAGATACGCAGTATTTT.